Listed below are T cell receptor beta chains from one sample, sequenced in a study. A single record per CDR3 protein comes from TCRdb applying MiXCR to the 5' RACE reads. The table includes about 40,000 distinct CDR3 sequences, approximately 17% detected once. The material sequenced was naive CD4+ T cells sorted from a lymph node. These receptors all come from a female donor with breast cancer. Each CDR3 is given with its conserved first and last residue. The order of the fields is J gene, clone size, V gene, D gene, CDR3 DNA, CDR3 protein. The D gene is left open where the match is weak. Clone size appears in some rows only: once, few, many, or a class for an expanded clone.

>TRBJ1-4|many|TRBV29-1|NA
TGCAGCGTGAGGGGTGCAACTAATGAAAAACTGTTTTTT
CSVRGATNEKLFF
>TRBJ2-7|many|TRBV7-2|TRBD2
TGTGCCAGCAGCCTTGGGGGGGGCGAGCAGTACTTC
CASSLGGGEQYF
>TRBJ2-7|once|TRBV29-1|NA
TGCAGCGTGGGGACTCCTTCCTACGAGCAGTACTTC
CSVGTPSYEQYF
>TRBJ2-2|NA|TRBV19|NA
TGTGCCAGTAGTAGTGCCGGGTTTACCGGGGAGCTGTTTTTT
CASSSAGFTGELFF
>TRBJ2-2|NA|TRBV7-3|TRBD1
TGTGCCAGCAGCCCATTTGGACAGGGGGGGACCGGGGAGCTGTTTTTT
CASSPFGQGGTGELFF
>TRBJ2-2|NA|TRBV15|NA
TGTGCCACCAGCAGAGGGGACACGCTACCCTTTGCGAACACCGGGGAGCTGTTTTTT
CATSRGDTLPFANTGELFF
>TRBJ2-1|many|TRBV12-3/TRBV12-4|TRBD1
TGTGCCAGCAGTTTCTCGCAGGGGGCGCCCAATGAGCAGTTCTTC
CASSFSQGAPNEQFF
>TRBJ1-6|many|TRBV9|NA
TGTGCCAGCAGCGCTGGACGTACGAGGAATTCACCCCTCCACTTT
CASSAGRTRNSPLHF
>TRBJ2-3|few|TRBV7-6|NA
TGTGCCAGCAGCTTAGCGACAGGCCTCCGGGGCACAGATACGCAGTATTTT
CASSLATGLRGTDTQYF
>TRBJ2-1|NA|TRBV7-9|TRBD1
TGTGCCAGCAGTCCCCTCGGGGGGACAGGGCGACGTGAGCAGTTCTTC
CASSPLGGTGRREQFF
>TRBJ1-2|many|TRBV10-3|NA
TGTGCCACCGCGACGGGAGCCTATGGCTACACCTTC
CATATGAYGYTF
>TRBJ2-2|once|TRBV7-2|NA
TGTGCCGGCAGCTTCCGCTGGGGGGCGGACGGGGAGCTGTTTTTT
CAGSFRWGADGELFF
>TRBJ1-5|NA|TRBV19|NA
TGTGCCAGTAGTATTGAGGGGTCCGGAATCTGGCCCCAGCATTTT
CASSIEGSGIWPQHF
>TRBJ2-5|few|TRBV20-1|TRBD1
TGCACCGTAGGACAGGGACGGGAGACCCAGTACTTC
CTVGQGRETQYF
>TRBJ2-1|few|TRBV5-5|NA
TGTGCCAGCTCTAGTGGCGTCTCTGGTTACAATGAGCAGTTCTTC
CASSSGVSGYNEQFF
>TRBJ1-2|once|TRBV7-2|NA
TGTGCCAGCAGCCCCCTGAGACAGTTTGGTTATGGCTACACCTTC
CASSPLRQFGYGYTF
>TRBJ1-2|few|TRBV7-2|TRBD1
TGTGCCAGCAGCTCCGCCCAGGGGGCTGGCTATGGCTACACCTTC
CASSSAQGAGYGYTF
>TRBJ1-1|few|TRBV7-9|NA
TGTGCCAGCAGCTTAAGTGGCCGGGGGGCCCTGGGGACTGAAGCTTTCTTT
CASSLSGRGALGTEAFF
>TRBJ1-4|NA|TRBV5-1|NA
TGCGCCAGCAGCTTGGCCGTCGGATCGGAAAAACTGTTTTTT
CASSLAVGSEKLFF
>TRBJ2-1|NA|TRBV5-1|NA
TGCGCCAGCAGCCATGGACCCTCAGCCTCCTACAATGAGCAGTTCTTC
CASSHGPSASYNEQFF
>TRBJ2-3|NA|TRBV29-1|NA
TGCAGCGTTGAAGATCGAATGGCGGTCACAGATACGCAGTATTTT
CSVEDRMAVTDTQYF
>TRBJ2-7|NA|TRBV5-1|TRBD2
TGCGCCAGCAGCTGGGGGACTAGCGGAGACTACGAGCAGTACTTC
CASSWGTSGDYEQYF
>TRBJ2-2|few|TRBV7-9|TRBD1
TGTGCCACCAACGACAGGGACCCCGGGGAGCTGTTTTTT
CATNDRDPGELFF
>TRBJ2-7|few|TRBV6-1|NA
TGTGCCAGCAGTTACGTAAGGACTAACTACGAGCAGTACTTC
CASSYVRTNYEQYF
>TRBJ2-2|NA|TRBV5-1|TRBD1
TGCGCCAGCAGCTTGCGACAGGGGCGATACACCGGGGAGCTGTTTTTT
CASSLRQGRYTGELFF
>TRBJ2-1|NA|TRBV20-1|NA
TGCAGTGCTAAGAAGACTTTTAATGAGCAGTTCTTC
CSAKKTFNEQFF
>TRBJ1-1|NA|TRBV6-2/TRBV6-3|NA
TGTGCCAGCAGAACCGGAAGGAACACTGAAGCTTTCTTC
CASRTGRNTEAFF
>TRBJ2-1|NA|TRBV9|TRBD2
TGTGCCAGCAGCGTAGAGGATAGCGGGAGATCTGGGCTGTTCTTC
CASSVEDSGRSGLFF
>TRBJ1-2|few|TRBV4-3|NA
TGCGCCAGCAGCCCGGGAGGAGGGGGAAACTATGGCTACACCTTC
CASSPGGGGNYGYTF
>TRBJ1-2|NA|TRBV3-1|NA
TGTGCCAGCAGCCAACCCGACGGAAGATATGGCTACACCTTC
CASSQPDGRYGYTF
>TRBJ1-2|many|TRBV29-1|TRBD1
TGCAGCGTTGAACCCAGGGGGAACTATGGCTACACCTTC
CSVEPRGNYGYTF
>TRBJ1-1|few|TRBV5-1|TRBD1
TGCGCCAGCAGCGCGGGACAGTTGAACACTGAAGCTTTCTTT
CASSAGQLNTEAFF
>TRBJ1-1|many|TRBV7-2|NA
TGTGCCAGCAGCTTATGGACTGAAGCTTTCTTT
CASSLWTEAFF
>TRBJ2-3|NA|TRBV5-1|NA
TGCGCCAGCAGGCTAGCGCGGGGCACAGATACGCAGTATTTT
CASRLARGTDTQYF
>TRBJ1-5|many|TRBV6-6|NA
TGTGCCAGCAGTCTCGGGGTTGTGGGGAATCAGCCCCAGCATTTT
CASSLGVVGNQPQHF
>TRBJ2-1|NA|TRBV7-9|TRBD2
TGTGCCAGCAGCCGCATTGGCGGGAGGACGGGTCGTGAGCAGTTCTTC
CASSRIGGRTGREQFF
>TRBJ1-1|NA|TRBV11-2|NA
TGTGCCAGCAGCCGGGCGGTCGAAGCTTTCTTT
CASSRAVEAFF
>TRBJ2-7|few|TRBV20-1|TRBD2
TGCAGTGCTAGTGCCTCCGGGGGGGGATCCTACGAGCAGTACTTC
CSASASGGGSYEQYF
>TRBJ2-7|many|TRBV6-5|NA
TGTGCCAGCAGTTACACGGGGCGGGAGCAGTACTTC
CASSYTGREQYF
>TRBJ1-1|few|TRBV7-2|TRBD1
TGTGCCAGCAGCGGGGGACAGGCCATGAACACTGAAGCTTTCTTT
CASSGGQAMNTEAFF
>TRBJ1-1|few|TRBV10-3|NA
TGTGCCATCAGTGAAAGAGGGGATACTGAAGCTTTCTTT
CAISERGDTEAFF